Sequencing of this T cell receptor (beta chain) was carried out in a study of human T cells and chemical hapten exposure. Study-level background: Variability of per-sample TCR yields stemmed mainly from small differences in pooled library volume.

One entry per CDR3 protein, called by TCRdb with MiXCR from the RACE reads. The sample records some 78,000 distinct CDR3 sequences, 7% to 9% being singletons. This clonotype has only a few counts. Time point in this sample: healthy volunteer bleed at 6 weeks. Extraction yielded total RNA from whole blood (unfractionated). The CDR3 covers 15 residues. V lost 0 bases to trimming and J lost 4 bases, with 12 bases between them. Germline V gene sequence: CDR1 SGHTA, CDR2 FQGNSA. This sequence originates from a male donor in good health. Some clones in this sample may be carry-over from other donors' samples. Sequencing was carried out using whole blood. The chain employs TRBV7-2 and TRBJ1-2; D is unresolved. The CDR3 bases are TGTGCCAGCAGCTTAGCGCCGGGAACCAGCTATGGCTACACCTTC. Its translation: CASSLAPGTSYGYTF.